This TCR beta chain is drawn from a study of Graves' ophthalmopathy and Graves' hyperthyroidism. The V gene lost 4 bases and the J gene lost 0 bases, with 7 bases spanning the gap. CDR3 length: 14 residues. The germline V gene encodes CDR1 ENHRY and CDR2 SYGVKD. This clonotype came up many times. The authors amplified TCR beta CDR3 regions from RNA transcripts. HTBI primers served in a first-round RT-PCR, which a second-round multiplex PCR followed. TCRdb independently ran MiXCR on the multiplex PCR reads; one entry per CDR3 protein. This table holds 200,000 to 250,000 distinct CDR3 sequences, under 30% found once.

The sequence was collected from a man aged 45-65 years with Graves' ophthalmopathy. J is TRBJ1-5 and V is TRBV10-3; D gene unclear. Sequencing was carried out using peripheral blood. The CDR3 protein is CAISVAGSNQPQHF. CDR3 nucleotide sequence: TGTGCCATCAGTGTAGCAGGTAGCAATCAGCCCCAGCATTTT.